The present entry profiles one TCR beta chain with its context. What it binds is not known. Germline CDR1 reads SGHTA; CDR2 reads FQGNSA. CDR3 length: 21 residues. Unmatched junction bases numbered 24, after V lost 5 bases and J lost 0 bases. The data were obtained in a study of T-cell reconstitution after alpha-beta-depleted transplantation in children. Findings and limits, study-wide: Expanded graft clones numbering several hundred reportedly gave rise to alpha-beta T cells about two months after transplant.

During its preparation, the TCRbeta library received unique molecular identifiers. TCRdb analysed the PCR reads with MiXCR anew, one entry per CDR3 protein. This table holds fewer than 700,000 distinct CDR3 sequences, roughly 13% found once. This sequence was found in a male patient aged 10 to 17 who had a stem cell transplant for acute myeloid leukemia, so the T cells may come from the graft donor. The rearrangement uses TRBV7-2 and TRBJ1-2, with 7 nucleotides matching TRBD1. The sample consisted of PBMCs, mostly from graft donor cells, taken 360 days after TCRalphabeta/CD19-depleted stem cell transplant. The CDR3 region has the DNA TGTGCCAGCAGCGGATTTTCGTTGGCCAGACAGGGCCTTTCAGCTAACTATGGCTACACCTTC. It translates to CASSGFSLARQGLSANYGYTF.